This TCR beta chain was captured by sequencing in a study of breast tumors, draining lymph nodes, adjacent tissues. General observations from the study: Tumors had less TCR diversity than lymph nodes, more than nontumor tissue. Luminal-like breast cancer showed significantly greater tumor-nontumor repertoire similarity than basal-like breast cancer did. Data fit most tumor T cells coming from lymph node, expanding in tumor.

Samples came from axillary lymph nodes draining the breast cancer. MiXCR, applied by TCRdb to the multiplex PCR reads, yields one record per CDR3 protein. The repertoire holds over 200,000 distinct CDR3 sequences, with approximately 29% as singletons. The sample holds many counts of this clonotype. Its specificity is unknown. The material sequenced was axillary lymph node tissue. The TCR comes from a female donor with breast cancer. Some clones in this sample may be carry-over from other donors' samples.

Here the CDR3 reads CASSLRTGDYGYTF. DNA of the CDR3: TGTGCCAGCAGCTTAAGGACAGGGGACTATGGCTACACCTTC. The chain couples TRBV7-2 to TRBJ1-2; 9 bases are shared with TRBD1. Unmatched junction bases numbered 1, after V lost 2 bases and J lost 3 bases. This CDR3 has 14 residues. Germline CDR1 and CDR2: SGHTA and FQGNSA.